Following are 5 T cell receptor beta chains from one sample sequenced in a study of cytomegalovirus exposure and HLA in healthy donors. PCR was performed using 60 Vbeta and 13 Jbeta primers. Sequenced by immunoSEQ multiplex PCR; TCRdb stores in-frame clones only, minus some. The sample shows fewer than 100,000 clones, and less than 0.65% sits with its ten largest clones. The sample comprised PBMCs. The receptors derive from a man aged 45-65 years in good health and CMV-seronegative.

The CDR3 here is CASSYPRGQGGTEAFF. The CDR3 DNA sequence: TGCGCCAGCAGTTACCCCCGGGGACAGGGGGGCACTGAAGCTTTCTTT. This rearrangement joins TRBV5-1 to TRBJ1-1, with 11 bases that match TRBD1. CDR1 is SGHRS and CDR2 is YFSETQ in the germline V gene. J was trimmed by 4 bases and V by 5 bases; bases with no gene match: 10. The CDR3 is made up of 16 amino acids.

The chain carries TRBV6-5 and TRBJ2-1; tentative D call: TRBD1 (6 bases). The CDR3 sequence is 16 residues long. Per germline, CDR1 MNHEY and CDR2 SVGAGI. V was shortened by 2 bases and J by 0 bases, with 11 bases between the two germline ends. The DNA for the CDR3 is TGTGCCAGCAGTTACGGCAGGGGAGCCTCCTACAATGAGCAGTTCTTC. It translates to CASSYGRGASYNEQFF.

The chain joins TRBV5-1 to TRBJ2-1; 7 bases fit TRBD1. Germline lookup yields CDR1 SGHRS and CDR2 YFSETQ. The CDR3 runs to 14 residues. V trimming: 5 bases; J trimming: 8 bases; junction bases outside the gene matches: 10. The CDR3 nucleotides are TGCGCCAGCAGTGAAACGACAGGGTTCGATGAGCAGTTCTTC. As protein: CASSETTGFDEQFF.

The chain's CDR3 is CASSHRESSYEQYF. For the CDR3, the DNA is TGTGCCAGCAGCCACAGGGAGAGCTCCTACGAGCAGTACTTC. The V gene is TRBV7-6, the J gene TRBJ2-5, with D possibly matching TRBD1 (6 bases). Gene TRBJ2-7 matches the end of the DNA better, so the J call may be wrong. The CDR3 consists of 14 residues. The germline gives CDR1 SGHVS, CDR2 FNYEAQ.

J is TRBJ2-2 and V is TRBV18; a possible D gene is TRBD2 (7 bases). CDR1 and CDR2 (germline): KGHSH, LQKENI. CDR3 length: 16 residues. V gave up 0 bases and J gave up 6 bases, with 14 bases separating them. The chain's CDR3 is CASSPPGGGPAGELFF. CDR3 nucleotides: TGTGCCAGCTCACCACCGGGCGGGGGCCCCGCCGGGGAGCTGTTTTTT.